A selection of T cell receptor beta chains follows, all from one sample in a study of cytomegalovirus exposure and HLA in healthy donors. Method: immunoSEQ multiplex PCR; TCRdb's copy keeps in-frame clones and lacks some. This table has over 200,000 clones, roughly 83% appearing once. The material sequenced was PBMCs. These receptor sequences come from a young woman in good health and CMV-seropositive. Both conserved end residues are part of each CDR3. The order of the fields is V gene, J gene, D gene, clone size, CDR3 DNA, CDR3 protein. The D gene is left open where the match is weak. Not every row has a clone size; where given, it reads once, few, many or a size class.

TRBV7-3	TRBJ2-6	NA	once	TGTGCCAGCAGCTCAGCGGGACAAGCAGTTTCTGGGGCCAACGTCCTGACTTTC	CASSSAGQAVSGANVLTF
TRBV10-3	TRBJ1-1	NA	NA	TGTGCCACGAGAGGGTGGGACGGGAACACTGAAGCTTTCTTT	CATRGWDGNTEAFF
TRBV5-4	TRBJ2-1	NA	NA	TGTGCCAGCAGCATTGGACGTTACAATGAGCAGTTCTTC	CASSIGRYNEQFF
TRBV10-3	TRBJ2-5	TRBD2	NA	TGTGCCATCAGTGATAGCGGGGGGGAAGGGACCCAGTACTTC	CAISDSGGEGTQYF
TRBV30	TRBJ1-1	NA	NA	TGTGCCTGGAGTGTTGACTCGTATGGGGCTGCTTTCTTT	CAWSVDSYGAAFF
TRBV25-1	TRBJ2-6	TRBD2	NA	TGTGCCAGCAGTGAATCCCTAGCGGCTGGGGCCAACGTCCTGACTTTC	CASSESLAAGANVLTF
TRBV13	TRBJ1-2	NA	few	TGTGCCAGCAGCGCGGACGTATGGGGCTACACCTTC	CASSADVWGYTF
TRBV7-3	TRBJ2-3	NA	NA	TGTGCCAGCAGCCCCCAGGGTACAGATACGCAGTATTTT	CASSPQGTDTQYF
TRBV14	TRBJ2-7	NA	NA	TGTGCCAGCAGCCAAGATTGGCCTTGGTCCTACGAGCAGTACTTC	CASSQDWPWSYEQYF
TRBV15	TRBJ1-2	TRBD1	NA	TGTGCCACCAGCAGAGAGAGAACAGGGGCCTATGGCTACACCTTC	CATSRERTGAYGYTF
TRBV7-3	TRBJ2-6	TRBD1	NA	TGTGCCAGCAGCGCTACGGGACAGGGGGTAAATTCTGGGGCCAACGTCCTGACTTTC	CASSATGQGVNSGANVLTF
TRBV4-1	TRBJ1-5	NA	NA	TGCGCCAGCAGCGAAGAGGTAGGCCAGCCCCAGCATTTT	CASSEEVGQPQHF
TRBV4-2	TRBJ1-2	NA	NA	TGTGCCAGCAGCCAAGATCCAAACTCTGACTATGGCTACACCTTC	CASSQDPNSDYGYTF
TRBV5-1	TRBJ1-2	NA	once	TGCGCCAGCAGCGGGGATGGAACCCGGAGGGTCAACTATGGCTACACCTTC	CASSGDGTRRVNYGYTF
TRBV20-1	TRBJ1-1	TRBD1	NA	TGCAGTGCTAGGCAGGGGGCCCAAGCTTTCTTT	CSARQGAQAFF
TRBV27	TRBJ1-1	NA	NA	TGTGCCAGCAGTTTTCGTCTTCCAGGCGAATGGGATGAAGCTTTCTTT	CASSFRLPGEWDEAFF
TRBV4-1	TRBJ1-1	NA	NA	TGCGCCAGCAGCCGGATCGGGGGCTCCACTGAAGCTTTCTTT	CASSRIGGSTEAFF
TRBV13	TRBJ1-2	NA	NA	TGTGCCAGCAGCCCCCGGCAGGGCAGCTATGGCTACACCTTC	CASSPRQGSYGYTF
TRBV18	TRBJ2-7	NA	few	TGTGCCAGCTCACCGGCCAGAGGGGAGAGAGCATCCTACGAGCAGTACTTC	CASSPARGERASYEQYF